This T cell receptor beta chain appears in the sequencing data of a study of T cells expressing NK-cell markers. The overall study: Repertoires of TCR beta were obtained from T cells sorted as CD3+CD56+NKG2C+, CD3+CD56+NKG2C- and CD3+CD56-NKG2C+. The eight sequenced donors comprised seven who were HCMV-seropositive and one who was seronegative. Study outcomes and limitations: The HCMV specificity of the expanded NKG2C+ T cell clones stayed unresolved.

Worth noting for this clonotype: Its matching antigen is unknown.

Per the germline V gene, CDR1 is MNHNS and CDR2 is SASEGT. The CDR3 runs to 13 residues. TCRdb reprocessed the 5' RACE reads and stores each CDR3 protein as one record, lacking DNA. The sample data list 350,000 to 500,000 distinct CDR3 sequences. What was sequenced was blood T cells: a sorted CD56 or NKG2C T cell subset, CD4+ or CD8+ T cells, or bulk PBMC T cells (not recorded which). The sequence came from a woman aged 18 to 69 in good health. V usage is TRBV6-1 and J usage is TRBJ1-2. CDR3 amino acids: CASTLGLNYGYTF.